These T cell receptor beta chains were read from a single sample in a study of shared clonotypes between healthy human individuals. The data were produced by immunoSEQ multiplex PCR, yet TCRdb's version contains in-frame clones alone and is incomplete. The sample has approximately 2,300,000 clones; about 90% are singletons. Sequencing was carried out using naive CD4+ T cells from PBMCs. These receptors were obtained from a man aged 18 to 29 in good health. Some clones in this sample may be carry-over from other donors' samples. CDR3s include the opening cysteine and the closing phenylalanine or tryptophan. A D gene is named only where the DNA matches it firmly. Clone size, where shown, is once, few, many, or a class for clones that have expanded.

j_gene: TRBJ2-3
d_gene: TRBD2
abundance: .
v_gene: TRBV5-1
CDR3aa: CASSLGLAGGPGGDTQYF
CDR3nt: TGCGCCAGCAGCTTGGGACTAGCGGGAGGGCCGGGGGGCGATACGCAGTATTTT

j_gene: TRBJ2-7
d_gene: TRBD1
abundance: .
v_gene: TRBV5-1
CDR3aa: CASSLWATGGGNEQYF
CDR3nt: TGCGCCAGCAGCTTGTGGGCCACAGGGGGCGGGAACGAGCAGTACTTC

j_gene: TRBJ2-5
d_gene: TRBD1
abundance: .
v_gene: TRBV2
CDR3aa: CASSDDRVLETQYF
CDR3nt: TGTGCCAGCAGTGATGACAGGGTTCTGGAGACCCAGTACTTC

j_gene: TRBJ2-3
d_gene: .
abundance: .
v_gene: TRBV29-1
CDR3aa: CSVGGGPTDTQYF
CDR3nt: TGCAGCGTTGGAGGAGGGCCGACAGATACGCAGTATTTT

j_gene: TRBJ2-7
d_gene: .
abundance: .
v_gene: TRBV2
CDR3aa: CASRQTVYEQYF
CDR3nt: TGTGCCAGCAGACAAACGGTATACGAGCAGTACTTC

j_gene: TRBJ2-3
d_gene: TRBD1
abundance: .
v_gene: TRBV15
CDR3aa: CATSRNRTGNTQYF
CDR3nt: TGTGCCACCAGCAGAAATCGGACAGGAAATACGCAGTATTTT

j_gene: TRBJ2-5
d_gene: TRBD1
abundance: .
v_gene: TRBV28
CDR3aa: CASSVRQGYQETQYF
CDR3nt: TGTGCCAGCAGTGTAAGACAGGGGTACCAAGAGACCCAGTACTTC

j_gene: TRBJ1-2
d_gene: TRBD1
abundance: few
v_gene: TRBV23-1
CDR3aa: CASSPGTGSGPNYGYTF
CDR3nt: TGCGCCAGCAGTCCCGGGACAGGAAGCGGGCCTAACTATGGCTACACCTTC

j_gene: TRBJ2-3
d_gene: .
abundance: once
v_gene: TRBV11-3
CDR3aa: CASSLDGVGASPTDTQYF
CDR3nt: TGTGCCAGCAGCTTAGATGGGGTCGGAGCGTCCCCCACAGATACGCAGTATTTT

j_gene: TRBJ1-1
d_gene: .
abundance: .
v_gene: TRBV5-1
CDR3aa: CASGYGTEAFF
CDR3nt: TGCGCCAGCGGATACGGGACTGAAGCTTTCTTT

j_gene: TRBJ2-7
d_gene: TRBD2
abundance: .
v_gene: TRBV6-6
CDR3aa: CASSRLAGVSYEQYF
CDR3nt: TGTGCCAGCAGCCGACTAGCGGGAGTGTCTTACGAGCAGTACTTC

j_gene: TRBJ2-3
d_gene: .
abundance: .
v_gene: TRBV7-3
CDR3aa: CASSRDGTTDTQYF
CDR3nt: TGTGCCAGCAGCCGGGACGGAACCACAGATACGCAGTATTTT

j_gene: TRBJ2-7
d_gene: .
abundance: .
v_gene: TRBV2
CDR3aa: CASRPSGAPYEQYF
CDR3nt: TGTGCCAGCAGACCCAGCGGAGCCCCCTACGAGCAGTACTTC

j_gene: TRBJ2-1
d_gene: .
abundance: once
v_gene: TRBV5-1
CDR3aa: CASSLAPGSYNEQFF
CDR3nt: TGCGCCAGCAGCTTGGCCCCAGGGTCCTACAATGAGCAGTTCTTC

j_gene: TRBJ2-5
d_gene: .
abundance: .
v_gene: TRBV18
CDR3aa: CASSPRFREETQYF
CDR3nt: TGTGCCAGCTCACCCAGGTTTCGGGAGGAGACCCAGTACTTC

j_gene: TRBJ2-5
d_gene: TRBD1
abundance: .
v_gene: TRBV10-3
CDR3aa: CATLSGTGKTQYF
CDR3nt: TGTGCCACCCTATCCGGGACAGGGAAGACCCAGTACTTC

j_gene: TRBJ2-5
d_gene: .
abundance: .
v_gene: TRBV28
CDR3aa: CASSLLPLGETQYF
CDR3nt: TGTGCCAGCAGTTTATTGCCCCTGGGAGAGACCCAGTACTTC

j_gene: TRBJ2-5
d_gene: TRBD1
abundance: .
v_gene: TRBV9
CDR3aa: CASSPGQGIETQYF
CDR3nt: TGTGCCAGCAGCCCCGGACAGGGGATTGAGACCCAGTACTTC

j_gene: TRBJ2-2
d_gene: TRBD1
abundance: .
v_gene: TRBV7-2
CDR3aa: CASSPQGAGGELFF
CDR3nt: TGTGCCAGCAGCCCTCAGGGGGCGGGCGGGGAGCTGTTTTTT

j_gene: TRBJ2-3
d_gene: .
abundance: .
v_gene: TRBV7-8
CDR3aa: CASSQGSFRTDTQYF
CDR3nt: TGTGCCAGCAGCCAAGGGTCATTCCGCACAGATACGCAGTATTTT

j_gene: TRBJ2-3
d_gene: .
abundance: .
v_gene: TRBV6-5
CDR3aa: CASKLGFSTDTQYF
CDR3nt: TGTGCCAGCAAGTTAGGGTTTAGCACAGATACGCAGTATTTT

j_gene: TRBJ1-1
d_gene: .
abundance: few
v_gene: TRBV18
CDR3aa: CASSAGSDTEAFF
CDR3nt: TGTGCCAGCTCAGCAGGGTCCGACACTGAAGCTTTCTTT

j_gene: TRBJ2-5
d_gene: TRBD2
abundance: .
v_gene: TRBV5-1
CDR3aa: CASSLGTGLLAGETQYF
CDR3nt: TGCGCCAGCAGCTTGGGTACAGGGCTACTAGCGGGGGAGACCCAGTACTTC

j_gene: TRBJ2-1
d_gene: TRBD2
abundance: .
v_gene: TRBV5-6
CDR3aa: CASSLFGRAYNEQFF
CDR3nt: TGTGCCAGCAGCTTATTTGGGAGGGCCTACAATGAGCAGTTCTTC

j_gene: TRBJ1-1
d_gene: TRBD1
abundance: .
v_gene: TRBV14
CDR3aa: CASSVDRGTEAFF
CDR3nt: TGTGCCAGCAGTGTGGACAGGGGCACTGAAGCTTTCTTT

j_gene: TRBJ1-2
d_gene: .
abundance: .
v_gene: TRBV18
CDR3aa: CASSTDRNYGYTF
CDR3nt: TGTGCCAGCTCAACCGACAGGAACTATGGCTACACCTTC